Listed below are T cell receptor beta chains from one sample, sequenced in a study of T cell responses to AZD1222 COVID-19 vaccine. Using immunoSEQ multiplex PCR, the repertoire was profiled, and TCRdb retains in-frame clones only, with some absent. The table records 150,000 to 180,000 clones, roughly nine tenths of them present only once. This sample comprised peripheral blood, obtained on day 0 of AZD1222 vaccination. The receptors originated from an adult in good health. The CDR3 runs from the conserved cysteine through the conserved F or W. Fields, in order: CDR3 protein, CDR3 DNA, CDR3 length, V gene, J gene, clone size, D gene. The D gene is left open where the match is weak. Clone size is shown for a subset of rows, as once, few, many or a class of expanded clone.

CASRTSGRGGTEAFF,TGTGCCAGCAGGACCTCGGGTAGGGGAGGGACTGAAGCTTTCTTT,15,TRBV6-5,TRBJ1-1,-,-
CASSQGQGNQPQHF,TGTGCCAGCAGCCAAGGACAGGGCAATCAGCCCCAGCATTTT,14,TRBV11-2,TRBJ1-5,-,TRBD1
CASSPTGLSNEKLFF,TGTGCCAGCAGTCCAACAGGGCTCTCTAATGAAAAACTGTTTTTT,15,TRBV25-1,TRBJ1-4,once,-
CASRTGSSGANVLTF,TGTGCCAGCCGTACAGGATCCTCTGGGGCCAACGTCCTGACTTTC,15,TRBV19,TRBJ2-6,-,-
CSVDSRSGNTIYF,TGCAGCGTTGACAGCCGCTCTGGAAACACCATATATTTT,13,TRBV29-1,TRBJ1-3,-,-
CASSSGTLYGYTF,TGTGCCAGTAGTTCAGGGACCCTCTATGGCTACACCTTC,13,TRBV19,TRBJ1-2,-,-
CASSHETANNSPLHF,TGTGCCAGCAGCCACGAAACCGCGAATAATTCACCCCTCCACTTT,15,TRBV6-6,TRBJ1-6,-,-
CSVSTGGWEQYF,TGCAGCGTTAGCACAGGGGGATGGGAGCAGTACTTC,12,TRBV29-1,TRBJ2-7,-,TRBD1
CASSMSGTDTQYF,TGTGCCAGTAGTATGTCCGGGACAGATACGCAGTATTTT,13,TRBV19,TRBJ2-3,-,-
CASSSLSIEKLFF,TGTGCCAGCAGTTCCCTCTCTATTGAAAAACTGTTTTTT,13,TRBV6-5,TRBJ1-4,-,-
CAIRDRDGEKLFF,TGTGCCATCAGAGACAGGGATGGCGAAAAACTGTTTTTT,13,TRBV10-3,TRBJ1-4,few,TRBD1
CASSPAAEETQYF,TGTGCCAGCAGCCCGGCAGCGGAAGAGACCCAGTACTTC,13,TRBV7-2,TRBJ2-5,once,-
CASSWQGATNEKLFF,TGTGCCAGCAGCTGGCAGGGGGCAACTAATGAAAAACTGTTTTTT,15,TRBV5-4,TRBJ1-4,-,TRBD1
CASSENREGTQYF,TGTGCCAGCAGCGAGAACAGGGAAGGGACGCAGTATTTT,13,TRBV7-8,TRBJ2-3,-,-
CASSLGSGGSTDTQYF,TGTGCCAGCAGCTTAGGAAGCGGGGGGAGCACAGATACGCAGTATTTT,16,TRBV7-8,TRBJ2-3,few,TRBD2
CASLRGGNEKLFF,TGTGCCAGCCTCAGGGGCGGTAATGAAAAACTGTTTTTT,13,TRBV2,TRBJ1-4,-,-
CASSRDGSSYEQYF,TGTGCCAGCAGCCGCGACGGAAGCTCCTACGAGCAGTACTTC,14,TRBV7-2,TRBJ2-7,-,-
CASSQDSRYEQYF,TGCGCCAGCAGCCAAGATTCCCGTTACGAGCAGTACTTC,13,TRBV4-3,TRBJ2-7,once,-
CASSPPGQVSGNTIYF,TGTGCCAGCAGCCCGCCCGGACAGGTCTCTGGAAACACCATATATTTT,16,TRBV7-9,TRBJ1-3,-,TRBD1
CASRGENNQPQHF,TGTGCCAGCAGGGGGGAGAACAATCAGCCCCAGCATTTT,13,TRBV7-2,TRBJ1-5,-,-
CASRDGQGAGRQYF,TGTGCCAGCAGGGACGGACAGGGGGCCGGTCGGCAGTACTTC,14,TRBV14,TRBJ2-7,-,TRBD1
CSVGVSQYEQYF,TGCAGCGTTGGGGTCAGCCAGTACGAGCAGTACTTC,12,TRBV29-1,TRBJ2-7,-,-
CASSYWDIRSPLHF,TGTGCCAGCAGTTACTGGGACATCCGTTCACCCCTCCACTTT,14,TRBV6-5,TRBJ1-6,-,-
CASSLGFNQPQHF,TGCGCCAGCAGCCTCGGATTCAATCAGCCCCAGCATTTT,13,TRBV4-3,TRBJ1-5,-,-
CATSDSGDTYEQYF,TGTGCCACCAGTGATTCAGGGGACACCTACGAGCAGTACTTC,14,TRBV24-1,TRBJ2-7,-,-
CASSPGQGTTNEKLFF,TGTGCCAGCTCACCAGGACAAGGGACAACTAATGAAAAACTGTTTTTT,16,TRBV18,TRBJ1-4,-,-
CASRVDLGGGQPQHF,TGTGCCAGCAGGGTTGATCTGGGGGGCGGACAGCCCCAGCATTTT,15,TRBV6-5,TRBJ1-5,-,-
CASSYSMGERSEQYF,TGTGCCAGCAGTTACTCGATGGGTGAGCGGTCGGAGCAGTACTTC,15,TRBV6-5,TRBJ2-7,-,-